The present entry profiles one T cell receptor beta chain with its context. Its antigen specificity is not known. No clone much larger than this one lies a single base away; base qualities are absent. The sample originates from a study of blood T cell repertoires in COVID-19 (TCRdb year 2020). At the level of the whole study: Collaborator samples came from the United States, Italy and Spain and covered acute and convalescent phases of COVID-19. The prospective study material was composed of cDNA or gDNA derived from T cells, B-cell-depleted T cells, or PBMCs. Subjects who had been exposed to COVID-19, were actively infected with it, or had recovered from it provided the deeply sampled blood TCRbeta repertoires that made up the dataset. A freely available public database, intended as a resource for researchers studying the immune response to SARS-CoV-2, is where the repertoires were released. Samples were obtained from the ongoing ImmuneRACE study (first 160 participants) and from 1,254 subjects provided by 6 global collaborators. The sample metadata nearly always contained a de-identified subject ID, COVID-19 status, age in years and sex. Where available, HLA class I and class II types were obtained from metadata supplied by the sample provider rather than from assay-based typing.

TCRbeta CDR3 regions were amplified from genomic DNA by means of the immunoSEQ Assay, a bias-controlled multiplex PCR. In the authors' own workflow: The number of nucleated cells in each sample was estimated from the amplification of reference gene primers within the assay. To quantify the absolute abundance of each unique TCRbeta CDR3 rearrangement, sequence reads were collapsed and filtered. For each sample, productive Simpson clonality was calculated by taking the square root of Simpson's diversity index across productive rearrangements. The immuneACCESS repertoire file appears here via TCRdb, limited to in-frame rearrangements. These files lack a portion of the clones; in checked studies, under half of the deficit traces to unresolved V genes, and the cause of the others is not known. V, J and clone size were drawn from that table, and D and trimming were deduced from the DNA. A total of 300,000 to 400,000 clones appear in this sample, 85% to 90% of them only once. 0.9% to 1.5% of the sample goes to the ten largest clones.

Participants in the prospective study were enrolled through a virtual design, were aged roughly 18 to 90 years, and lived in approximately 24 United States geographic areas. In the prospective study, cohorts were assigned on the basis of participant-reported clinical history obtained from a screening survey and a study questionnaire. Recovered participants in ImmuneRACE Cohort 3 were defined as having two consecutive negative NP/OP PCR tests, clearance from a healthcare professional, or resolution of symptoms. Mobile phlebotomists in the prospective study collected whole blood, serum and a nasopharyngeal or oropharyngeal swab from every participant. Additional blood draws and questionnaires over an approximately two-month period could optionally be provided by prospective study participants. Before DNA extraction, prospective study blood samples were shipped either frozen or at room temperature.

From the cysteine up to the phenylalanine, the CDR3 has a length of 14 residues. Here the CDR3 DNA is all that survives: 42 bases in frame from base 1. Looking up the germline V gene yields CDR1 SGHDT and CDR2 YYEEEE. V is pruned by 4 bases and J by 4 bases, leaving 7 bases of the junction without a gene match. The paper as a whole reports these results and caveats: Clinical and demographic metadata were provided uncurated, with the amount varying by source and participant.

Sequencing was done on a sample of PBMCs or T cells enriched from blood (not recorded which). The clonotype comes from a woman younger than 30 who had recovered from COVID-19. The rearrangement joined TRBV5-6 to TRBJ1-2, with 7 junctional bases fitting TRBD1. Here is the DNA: TGTGCCAGCAGCCTCTTGGGACAGACCTATGGCTACACCTTC. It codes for CASSLLGQTYGYTF. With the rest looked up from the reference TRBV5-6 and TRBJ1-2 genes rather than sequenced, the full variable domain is DAGVTQSPTHLIKTRGQQVTLRCSPKSGHDTVSWYQQALGQGPQFIFQYYEEEERQRGNFPDRFSGHQFPNYSSELNVNALLLGDSALYLCASSLLGQTYGYTFGSGTRLTVV.